This T cell receptor (beta chain) was sequenced during a study of CD8 T cells in ankylosing spondylitis. Deletions cut 7 bases from V and 4 bases from J, with 7 bases between. CDR1 ENHRY and CDR2 SYGVKD come from the germline V gene. This CDR3 has 12 amino acids. Each CDR3 protein gets one entry after TCRdb re-called the 5' RACE reads with MiXCR. In the table there are tens of thousands of distinct CDR3 sequences, about 15% of which are singletons. Sequencing was carried out using blood. This clonotype originated in a male donor with ankylosing spondylitis or in good health (not recorded which). V is TRBV10-3 and J is TRBJ2-2; D unclear. This CDR3 is CAITSSTGELFF. For the CDR3, the DNA is TGTGCCATCACCAGCAGCACCGGGGAGCTGTTTTTT.